The rows below give T cell receptor beta chains drawn from one sample of a study of T cell responses to AZD1222 COVID-19 vaccine. The repertoire was sequenced with immunoSEQ multiplex PCR; TCRdb's copy has only in-frame clones and lacks some. The sample contains about 88,000 clones, about 92% of which appear only once. This material consisted of peripheral blood, taken on day 0 of AZD1222 vaccination. These receptors all come from an adult in good health. Both conserved end residues are part of each CDR3. A D gene is named only where the DNA matches it firmly. For some rows the clone size is stated as once, few or many, or as a class when expanded; others skip it.

TRBV27	-	-	TRBJ1-1	CASRQGLGWNTEAFF	TGTGCCAGCAGACAGGGTTTAGGATGGAACACTGAAGCTTTCTTT
TRBV5-1	-	-	TRBJ2-1	CASSLSRSSYNEQFF	TGCGCCAGCAGCCTCTCGCGCAGCTCCTACAATGAGCAGTTCTTC
TRBV5-1	once	-	TRBJ1-6	CASSLGRTRLDSPLHF	TGCGCCAGCAGCTTGGGACGGACACGCTTAGATTCACCCCTCCACTTT
TRBV5-1	-	-	TRBJ1-1	CASSLVWGRSMNTEAFF	TGCGCCAGCAGCTTGGTTTGGGGTCGTTCGATGAACACTGAAGCTTTCTTT
TRBV29-1	-	-	TRBJ1-1	CSVLTGSDTEAFF	TGCAGCGTTTTAACAGGGTCGGACACTGAAGCTTTCTTT
TRBV3-1/TRBV3-2	-	TRBD1	TRBJ1-6	CASSLTGGEWNSPLHF	TGTGCCAGCAGTCTTACAGGGGGCGAGTGGAATTCACCCCTCCACTTT
TRBV5-4	-	TRBD1	TRBJ1-2	CASSARTGGYGYTF	TGTGCCAGCAGCGCTAGAACAGGGGGCTATGGCTACACCTTC
TRBV9	-	-	TRBJ1-3	CASSVGASNSGNTIYF	TGTGCCAGCAGCGTAGGGGCCAGTAACTCTGGAAACACCATATATTTT
TRBV15	-	TRBD1	TRBJ2-7	CATSRVGQTYEQYF	TGTGCCACCAGCAGAGTGGGACAGACCTACGAGCAGTACTTC
TRBV5-1	-	-	TRBJ2-2	CASSFGGSVAGELFF	TGCGCCAGCAGCTTCGGGGGTTCGGTGGCAGGGGAGCTGTTTTTT
TRBV11-2	-	TRBD1	TRBJ1-2	CASSLVGGQGAVGYTF	TGTGCCAGCAGCTTAGTGGGAGGACAGGGGGCGGTTGGCTACACCTTC
TRBV29-1	-	-	TRBJ2-3	CSVEDWATLATDTQYF	TGCAGCGTTGAAGATTGGGCTACCCTAGCGACAGATACGCAGTATTTT
TRBV7-2	-	TRBD2	TRBJ2-1	CASGLAGVLGVNEQFF	TGTGCCAGCGGACTAGCGGGAGTTTTGGGAGTCAATGAGCAGTTCTTC
TRBV20-1	-	TRBD2	TRBJ2-2	CSASPPGTSATGELFF	TGCAGTGCTAGTCCACCCGGGACTAGCGCCACCGGGGAGCTGTTTTTT
TRBV28	-	-	TRBJ2-7	CASSLTMRYEQYF	TGTGCCAGCAGTTTAACCATGAGGTACGAGCAGTACTTC
TRBV5-1	-	-	TRBJ1-5	CASSPPRWPINQPQHF	TGCGCCAGCAGCCCCCCGAGGTGGCCGATAAATCAGCCCCAGCATTTT
TRBV28	once	TRBD2	TRBJ2-7	CASSPGTSMDYEQYF	TGTGCCAGCAGTCCCGGGACTAGCATGGACTACGAGCAGTACTTC
TRBV9	-	-	TRBJ2-7	CASSALQGTIREQYF	TGTGCCAGCAGCGCTCTACAGGGTACGATTCGCGAGCAGTACTTC
TRBV5-4	-	TRBD1	TRBJ1-1	CASSSTGGGTEAFF	TGTGCCAGCAGCTCGACAGGGGGCGGAACTGAAGCTTTCTTT
TRBV28	once	TRBD1	TRBJ2-4	CASSLSPGQASKNIQYF	TGTGCCAGCAGTTTATCCCCGGGACAGGCATCCAAAAACATTCAGTACTTC
TRBV13	-	-	TRBJ2-5	CASSITGRDQYF	TGTGCCAGCAGCATCACGGGTAGGGACCAGTACTTC
TRBV18	-	-	TRBJ1-1	CASSLPGADEAFF	TGTGCCAGCTCACTACCCGGGGCCGATGAAGCTTTCTTT
TRBV27	once	-	TRBJ2-1	CASSERALYNEGQFF	TGTGCCAGCTCGGAGCGGGCGCTTTACAATGAGGGGCAGTTCTTC
TRBV6-5	-	-	TRBJ1-2	CASRAGQHYGYTF	TGTGCCAGCAGGGCCGGACAGCACTATGGCTACACCTTC
TRBV28	-	-	TRBJ2-1	CASSFSLRGVDEQFF	TGTGCCAGCAGTTTCTCGCTCAGGGGGGTAGATGAGCAGTTCTTC
TRBV4-3	-	TRBD2	TRBJ2-3	CASSQDIPRTAGVGTDTQYF	TGCGCCAGCAGCCAAGACATTCCGCGTACGGCGGGAGTCGGTACAGATACGCAGTATTTT
TRBV2	-	-	TRBJ1-2	CASRQEAGEVYGYTF	TGTGCCAGCAGACAAGAGGCAGGGGAAGTCTATGGCTACACCTTC
TRBV11-2	-	-	TRBJ2-2	CASSLDWTVTPSGELFF	TGTGCCAGCAGCTTAGATTGGACAGTAACCCCCTCCGGGGAGCTGTTTTTT
TRBV3-1/TRBV3-2	-	-	TRBJ2-1	CASSQARNEQFF	TGTGCCAGCAGCCAAGCCCGAAATGAGCAGTTCTTC
TRBV6-5	-	-	TRBJ2-4	CAARSHADIQYF	TGTGCCGCCCGGTCACACGCGGACATTCAGTACTTC
TRBV5-4	once	-	TRBJ2-6	CASSFGGANVLTF	TGTGCCAGCAGCTTTGGTGGGGCCAACGTCCTGACTTTC
TRBV27	-	TRBD2	TRBJ2-3	CASSTRTSGTDTQYF	TGTGCCAGCAGTACACGGACTAGCGGCACAGATACGCAGTATTTT
TRBV29-1	-	-	TRBJ2-2	CSVAGQSTGELFF	TGCAGCGTTGCCGGCCAGTCTACCGGGGAGCTGTTTTTT
TRBV6-5	few	-	TRBJ1-4	CASSEGGVNEKLFF	TGTGCCAGCAGCGAGGGGGGGGTTAATGAAAAACTGTTTTTT
TRBV7-2	-	TRBD1	TRBJ1-2	CASSLEFQGAVGYTF	TGTGCCAGCAGCTTAGAGTTTCAGGGGGCAGTGGGCTACACCTTC
TRBV7-2	-	-	TRBJ1-2	CASSLHLFTDYNYGYTF	TGTGCCAGCAGCTTACACCTTTTCACTGACTATAACTATGGCTACACCTTC
TRBV29-1	-	-	TRBJ2-2	CSVAAPSGSGELFF	TGCAGCGTTGCGGCCCCTTCCGGGAGCGGGGAGCTGTTTTTT
TRBV27	-	TRBD1	TRBJ2-7	CASSNRGSSFYEQYF	TGTGCCAGCAGTAACAGGGGCTCCTCCTTCTACGAGCAGTACTTC
TRBV14	-	TRBD1	TRBJ1-4	CASSQAQRDRGPPRREKLFF	TGTGCCAGCAGCCAAGCCCAACGGGACAGGGGGCCACCGCGGAGAGAAAAACTGTTTTTT
TRBV7-9	-	TRBD2	TRBJ2-7	CASSSNTGLAFYEQYF	TGTGCCAGCAGCTCCAACACGGGACTAGCGTTTTACGAGCAGTACTTC
TRBV30	-	-	TRBJ1-6	CAWSVNSGNSPLHF	TGTGCCTGGAGTGTGAACAGCGGCAATTCACCCCTCCACTTT
TRBV7-3	-	TRBD1	TRBJ2-3	CASSLEGGKTDTQYF	TGTGCCAGCAGCTTAGAAGGGGGCAAAACAGATACGCAGTATTTT
TRBV5-1	once	TRBD2	TRBJ2-1	CASSLAGTSGEEEQFF	TGCGCCAGCAGCTTAGCCGGGACTAGCGGGGAGGAGGAGCAGTTCTTC
TRBV7-3	-	TRBD2	TRBJ2-3	CASSPYSLADTQYF	TGTGCCAGCAGCCCCTACTCACTAGCGGATACGCAGTATTTT
TRBV11-2	-	-	TRBJ2-3	CASSWSTTSTDTQYF	TGTGCCAGCAGCTGGAGCACGACTAGCACAGATACGCAGTATTTT
TRBV18	-	-	TRBJ2-5	CASSPDRQETQYF	TGTGCCAGCTCACCAGACAGACAAGAGACCCAGTACTTC
TRBV15	-	TRBD2	TRBJ2-4	CATSRPSRLAGGTVLAKNIQYF	TGTGCCACCAGCAGACCTAGCAGACTAGCGGGTGGGACTGTATTAGCCAAAAACATTCAGTACTTC
TRBV6-5	-	TRBD2	TRBJ2-3	CASGAGGSSTQYF	TGTGCCAGCGGGGCGGGAGGGTCCAGTACGCAGTATTTT
TRBV6-5	-	TRBD1	TRBJ2-7	CASSRTGGGNYEQYF	TGTGCCAGCAGTCGGACAGGGGGCGGAAACTACGAGCAGTACTTC
TRBV9	-	-	TRBJ1-2	CASTQSTQGSYGYTF	TGTGCCAGCACACAGTCAACCCAGGGCTCCTATGGCTACACCTTC
TRBV6-4	few	-	TRBJ1-6	CASRGQGFGSPLHF	TGTGCCAGCAGAGGCCAGGGCTTCGGTTCACCCCTCCACTTT
TRBV18	-	-	TRBJ2-3	CASSPLDTTDTQYF	TGTGCCAGCTCACCACTGGACACTACAGATACGCAGTATTTT
TRBV11-2	-	TRBD2	TRBJ2-1	CASSLNGREQFF	TGTGCCAGCAGCTTAAACGGGAGGGAGCAGTTCTTC
TRBV3-1/TRBV3-2	-	TRBD2	TRBJ2-1	CASSHSGRTYNEQFF	TGTGCCAGCAGTCATAGCGGGAGAACCTACAATGAGCAGTTCTTC
TRBV13	-	-	TRBJ2-7	CASSYGTRVTYEQYF	TGTGCCAGCAGCTACGGGACAAGAGTAACCTACGAGCAGTACTTC
TRBV6-5	-	TRBD1	TRBJ1-2	CASSYTGQVYGYTF	TGTGCCAGCAGTTATACCGGACAGGTCTATGGCTACACCTTC
TRBV19	-	TRBD2	TRBJ2-7	CASSPGGRSYEQYF	TGTGCCAGTAGCCCGGGGGGACGGAGCTACGAGCAGTACTTC
TRBV28	-	-	TRBJ1-1	CASRVAGPEAFF	TGTGCCAGCAGGGTGGCGGGGCCTGAAGCTTTCTTT
TRBV30	-	-	TRBJ1-5	CAWSVQASPPQHF	TGTGCCTGGAGTGTTCAGGCATCCCCGCCCCAGCATTTT